This is a list of T cell receptor beta chains from one sample in a study of radiation and T cells in renal cell carcinoma. Profiled with immunoSEQ multiplex PCR; TCRdb holds only in-frame clones, not every one. The table has fewer than 200,000 clones, roughly nine tenths seen once. Here the sequenced sample was blood, taken from a patient whose treatment included radiotherapy and nephrectomy. These TCRs come from a woman in her fifties or sixties with renal cell carcinoma. Each CDR3 is given with its conserved first and last residue. A D gene is named only where the DNA matches it firmly. Clone sizes are given selectively: once, few, many, or a class where the clone is expanded.

DNA: TGTGCCAGCAGTTTATCAGGGTATGGCTACACCTTC; CDR3: CASSLSGYGYTF; V: TRBV27; size: once; J: TRBJ1-2; D: -
DNA: TGTGCCAGCAGCTTAGTCAGCGGGCTCTACAATGAGCAGTTCTTC; CDR3: CASSLVSGLYNEQFF; V: TRBV7-8; size: -; J: TRBJ2-1; D: -
DNA: TGCGCCAGCAGCCAAGTGGGCGGACAGGTGCACACTGAAGCTTTCTTT; CDR3: CASSQVGGQVHTEAFF; V: TRBV4-1; size: -; J: TRBJ1-1; D: TRBD1
DNA: TGTGCCAGCAGCTTGGAGAACATCTATGGCTACACCTTC; CDR3: CASSLENIYGYTF; V: TRBV5-4; size: -; J: TRBJ1-2; D: -
DNA: TGTGCTAGTGGTTTTAAGCGGATAGGACAGGGGAACTATGGCTACACCTTC; CDR3: CASGFKRIGQGNYGYTF; V: TRBV12-5; size: -; J: TRBJ1-2; D: TRBD1
DNA: TGTGCCAGCAGTTACTCGGGACAACTAGCCAAAAACATTCAGTACTTC; CDR3: CASSYSGQLAKNIQYF; V: TRBV6-5; size: -; J: TRBJ2-4; D: -
DNA: TGTGCCAGCAGTCCCGGGACTAGAGCCGAGACCCAGTACTTC; CDR3: CASSPGTRAETQYF; V: TRBV4-2; size: -; J: TRBJ2-5; D: TRBD2
DNA: TGCGCCAGCGGAACCGGGACAACCGAGGGCACTGAAGCTTTCTTT; CDR3: CASGTGTTEGTEAFF; V: TRBV5-1; size: -; J: TRBJ1-1; D: -
DNA: TGTGCCAGTACCCTGGACTGGGCGAATGAAAAACTGTTTTTT; CDR3: CASTLDWANEKLFF; V: TRBV19; size: -; J: TRBJ1-4; D: -
DNA: TGTGCCAGCAGCTTTGAGGGGGGTATGGGACTTGGGGTTCGGGAGACCCAGTACTTC; CDR3: CASSFEGGMGLGVRETQYF; V: TRBV11-2; size: -; J: TRBJ2-5; D: -
DNA: TGCAGCGGTCACAGGCCAGAGAACACTGAAGCTTTCTTT; CDR3: CSGHRPENTEAFF; V: TRBV29-1; size: -; J: TRBJ1-1; D: -
DNA: TGCGCCAGCAGCTCCGACAGGGCCTTTTCTGGAAACACCATATATTTT; CDR3: CASSSDRAFSGNTIYF; V: TRBV5-1; size: -; J: TRBJ1-3; D: TRBD1
DNA: TGCGCCAGCAGCCAAGATCGTCGGACGACGCAGTACTTC; CDR3: CASSQDRRTTQYF; V: TRBV4-1; size: -; J: TRBJ2-7; D: -
DNA: TGTGCCACGATCCGAACGGACGGCGCCGGGGAGCTGTTTTTT; CDR3: CATIRTDGAGELFF; V: TRBV19; size: -; J: TRBJ2-2; D: -
DNA: TGTGCCAGCTCACCTTTAAGTGGTCCCTACAATGAGCAGTTCTTC; CDR3: CASSPLSGPYNEQFF; V: TRBV18; size: -; J: TRBJ2-1; D: -
DNA: TGTGCCAGCAGCGAACAGGGATCCTATAATTCACCCCTCCACTTT; CDR3: CASSEQGSYNSPLHF; V: TRBV9; size: -; J: TRBJ1-6; D: -
DNA: TGCGCCAGCAGCCAAGAGGAACCGCCTGGAAACACCATATATTTT; CDR3: CASSQEEPPGNTIYF; V: TRBV4-1; size: -; J: TRBJ1-3; D: -
DNA: TGTGCCATCAGTGTGGAGGCTACCAATGAGCAGTTCTTC; CDR3: CAISVEATNEQFF; V: TRBV10-3; size: -; J: TRBJ2-1; D: -
DNA: TGTGCCAGCAGTAACAGGGGAGATGAAAAACTGTTTTTT; CDR3: CASSNRGDEKLFF; V: TRBV6-1; size: -; J: TRBJ1-4; D: TRBD1
DNA: TGTGCCAGCAGCTTAGACAGGGCACCCTATGGCTACACCTTC; CDR3: CASSLDRAPYGYTF; V: TRBV7-9; size: -; J: TRBJ1-2; D: -